These 31 T cell receptor beta chains came from one sample sequenced in a study of T cell repertoires in cytomegalovirus infection. Their antigen targets remain unknown. TCRdb re-analysed the reads in MiXCR, keeping a single row per CDR3 protein. The table records roughly 120,000 distinct CDR3 sequences, roughly 30% of them present only once. The sequencing used CD8+ T cells from cultured PBMCs, collected from culture after CMV antigen stimulation. Receptor source: a human donor in good health (CMV status not recorded). Some clones in this sample may be carry-over from other donors' samples.

In this sample, this clonotype turned up a few times. This chain links TRBV12-3 or TRBV12-4 with TRBJ1-1, with 7 positions matching TRBD1. The V gene end was trimmed by 4 bases and the J gene end by 4 bases; junction bases not matched to a gene: 6. CDR3 size: 14 residues. The CDR3 spells CASSSPTGFTEAFF. DNA of the CDR3: TGTGCCAGCAGTTCCCCGACAGGGTTCACTGAAGCTTTCTTT.

The V and J genes are TRBV30 and TRBJ2-7; possible D gene TRBD1, 6 bases. The CDR3 totals 12 residues. The germline V and J ends were trimmed by 2 bases and 6 bases, with 11 bases remaining between them. Germline V gene data show CDR1 as GTSNPN and CDR2 as SVGIG (reference sequence). In DNA, the CDR3 is TGTGCCTGGAGTCTTTCAGGGGCCGAGCAGTACTTC. Translation gives CAWSLSGAEQYF.

This clonotype showed up many times. The chain combines TRBV2 with TRBJ2-2; no reliable D call. The CDR3 length is 14 residues. The germline V gene has CDR1 SNHLY and CDR2 FYNNEI. V was trimmed by 2 bases and J by 4 bases, leaving 8 bases between them. The CDR3, as DNA: TGTGCCAGCAGTGAATTCGTTTCCACCGGGGAGCTGTTTTTT. Translating it yields CASSEFVSTGELFF.

The chain joins TRBV20-1 to TRBJ1-1; D is possibly TRBD1 (6 bases). Germline loops: CDR1 DFQATT, CDR2 SNEGSKA (reference sequence). The V and J ends lost 4 bases and 3 bases respectively, with 15 bases between them. The CDR3 is made up of 14 amino acids. The CDR3 here is CSAIQQGGYTEAFF. For the CDR3, the DNA is TGCAGTGCTATACAACAGGGTGGGTACACTGAAGCTTTCTTT.

This clonotype was counted a few times. The chain links TRBV20-1 to TRBJ1-5; tentative D call: TRBD1 (5 bases). V lost 0 bases to trimming and J lost 2 bases, with 17 bases between them. The CDR3 consists of 17 residues. Germline assignment: CDR1 DFQATT and CDR2 SNEGSKA (reference sequence). Here the CDR3 DNA reads TGCAGTGCTAGAGATTTGGGGACGGGATTCGGCAATCAGCCCCAGCATTTT. Translation: CSARDLGTGFGNQPQHF.

This clonotype came up many times. J is TRBJ2-1 and V is TRBV7-2; no reliable D call. The germline gives CDR1 SGHTA, CDR2 FQGNSA. Trimming stripped 4 bases from V and 6 bases from J, with 7 bases between. This CDR3 is built from 12 residues. CDR3 nucleotide sequence: TGTGCCAGCAGCTACCCACCCAATGAGCAGTTCTTC. Residues: CASSYPPNEQFF.

This clonotype showed up just a few times. The gene calls are TRBV5-4 and TRBJ2-7, with D maybe TRBD1 (6 bases). V was pared by 0 bases and J by 12 bases, with 19 bases between. The CDR3 totals 14 residues. The germline gives CDR1 SGHNT, CDR2 YYREEE (reference sequence). This CDR3 is CASSLAGQNPPGYF. CDR3 DNA: TGTGCCAGCAGCTTGGCGGGACAAAACCCCCCTGGGTACTTC.

Note on this clonotype: One end of the junction varies from germline; a read error may be responsible. The rearrangement joins TRBV7-8 to TRBJ2-5; TRBD2 agrees at 10 bases. CDR1 is SGHVS and CDR2 is FQNEAQ in the germline V gene. The CDR3 has 15 residues. As DNA, the CDR3 is TGTGTCAGCACCAGAGCGGGGGGGCCGTTAGAGACCCAGTACTTC. It is translated as CVSTRAGGPLETQYF.

In its sample, this clonotype was seen a few times. The chain couples TRBV11-2 to TRBJ2-3; the D gene could be TRBD1 or TRBD2 (6 bases each). V lost 2 bases, J lost 6 bases, and 12 bases lay in between. The germline V gene has CDR1 SGHAT and CDR2 FQNNGV. CDR3 length: 14 residues. The CDR3 loop reads CASSLNGGQDTQYF. CDR3 in DNA: TGTGCCAGCAGCTTAAACGGGGGCCAGGATACGCAGTATTTT.

This clonotype was counted between two and nine times. The V gene is TRBV12-3 or TRBV12-4, the J gene TRBJ1-1; tentatively, D is TRBD1 (6 bases). Between the trimmed V and J ends, which lost 5 bases and 1 base, there was a span of 14 bases. The CDR3 runs 15 residues. The chain's CDR3 is CASSRGGPQNTEAFF. In DNA, the CDR3 is TGTGCCAGCAGTAGGGGGGGGCCACAGAACACTGAAGCTTTCTTT.

This clonotype was counted ten times or more. The rearrangement uses TRBV7-9 and TRBJ2-5, with 14 bases lining up with TRBD2. This CDR3 has 16 residues. Germline V gives CDR1 SEHNR, CDR2 FQNEAQ (reference sequence). V lost 6 bases, J lost 4 bases, and 7 bases stayed unmatched. The CDR3 DNA sequence: TGTGCCAGCAGGCAGACTAGCGGGGGGGCCCGAGAGACCCAGTACTTC. Amino acid sequence: CASRQTSGGARETQYF.

This sequence joins TRBV4-1 and TRBJ1-6; 7 bases map to TRBD1. CDR1 and CDR2 from the germline V gene are MGHRA and YSYEKL. CDR3 length: 15 amino acids. V gave up 1 base and J gave up 8 bases; unmatched junction bases: 5. This CDR3 is CASSQGQGTDSPLHF. The CDR3 DNA sequence: TGCGCCAGCAGCCAAGGACAGGGAACCGATTCACCCCTCCACTTT.

V gene TRBV7-8 combines with J gene TRBJ2-6; D is undetermined. V dropped 2 bases and J dropped 0 bases, with 14 bases sitting between them. There are 18 residues in the CDR3. Germline-derived CDR1 and CDR2 are SGHVS and FQNEAQ. For the CDR3, the DNA is TGTGCCAGCAGCTTATCCAGGCCCCTTCCCTCTGGGGCCAACGTCCTGACTTTC. Protein sequence: CASSLSRPLPSGANVLTF.

A remark on this clonotype: One end of the junction is discordant with germline, which a read error may explain. The V and J genes are TRBV28 and TRBJ1-6; D is perhaps TRBD1 (6 bases). The CDR3 runs to 16 residues. Germline values: CDR1 MDHEN, CDR2 SYDVKM. CDR3 bases: TGTGCCAGCAGTCTGCTCGAGGGGGGCTATAATTCACCCCTCCTCTTT. Amino acid sequence: CASSLLEGGYNSPLLF.

The chain couples TRBV18 to TRBJ2-3, with D perhaps TRBD2 (5 bases). V lost 3 bases, J lost 0 bases, and 13 bases lay in between. The CDR3 sequence is 16 residues long. Germline values: CDR1 KGHSH, CDR2 LQKENI. The CDR3 region has the DNA TGTGCCAGCTCACCCTCCTCGGGGTTAAGCACAGATACGCAGTATTTT. This codes for CASSPSSGLSTDTQYF.

This clonotype was seen ten or more times. The chain employs TRBV15 and TRBJ1-2; a possible D gene is TRBD1 (5 bases). V was clipped by 4 bases and J by 14 bases, with 29 bases between them. CDR3 length: 16 amino acids. Germline-derived CDR1 and CDR2 are LNHNV and YYDKDF (reference sequence). The CDR3 here is CATSITRTLGQVSQTF. The CDR3 bases are TGTGCCACCAGCATCACCAGGACTCTGGGGCAAGTTTCGCAAACCTTC. The whole variable domain, filled in from reference TRBV15 and TRBJ1-2, reads DAMVIQNPRYQVTQFGKPVTLSCSQTLNHNVMYWYQQKSSQAPKLLFHYYDKDFNNEADTPDNFQSRRPNTSFCFLDIRSPGLGDTAMYLCATSITRTLGQVSQTFGSGTRLTVV.

The J gene is TRBJ2-1, the V gene TRBV2; a possible D gene is TRBD2 (6 bases). The V gene's germline CDR1 is SNHLY and CDR2 FYNNEI. The CDR3 covers 12 residues. The V end lost 8 bases, the J end lost 7 bases, and 12 bases lay between the germline ends. The CDR3 DNA reads as TGTGCCAGCGGGATAGCGGAAAATGAGCAGTTCTTC. Protein product: CASGIAENEQFF.

The chain uses TRBV28 and TRBJ2-7; tentative D call: TRBD1 (5 bases). The CDR3 runs to 13 residues. CDR1 and CDR2 (germline): MDHEN, SYDVKM. V was pared by 3 bases and J by 3 bases, with 9 bases between. For the CDR3, the DNA is TGTGCCAGCAGTTTTGGACACCTCTACGAGCAGTACTTC. It specifies CASSFGHLYEQYF.

This clonotype appeared a few times. The chain carries TRBV4-1 and TRBJ2-7; a weak D match, TRBD1 (5 bases). The CDR3 totals 16 residues. CDR1 and CDR2 (germline): MGHRA, YSYEKL. With 0 bases removed from V and 2 bases from J, the gap between germline ends came to 14 bases. CDR3 in amino acids: CASSQDAGMGPYEQYF. The CDR3, as DNA: TGCGCCAGCAGCCAAGATGCAGGGATGGGTCCCTACGAGCAGTACTTC.

Written as DNA, the CDR3 is TGTGCCAGCAGCTTAGGGGCTTTCACTGAAGCTTTCTTT. Translating gives CASSLGAFTEAFF. This sequence joins TRBV7-2 and TRBJ1-1; no reliable D call. The CDR3 totals 13 residues. With 1 base removed from V and 4 bases from J, the gap between germline ends came to 7 bases. Germline V gene sequence: CDR1 SGHTA, CDR2 FQGNSA.

The chain employs TRBV20-1 and TRBJ1-1, with 7 bases fitting TRBD1. The CDR3 spans 13 residues. V shed 6 bases and J 2 bases; nucleotides not matched to a gene: 6. The germline CDR1 and CDR2 sequences are DFQATT and SNEGSKA (reference sequence). DNA of the CDR3: TGCAGTGCCTTCGGGACAGTCAACACTGAAGCTTTCTTT. As protein: CSAFGTVNTEAFF.

In nucleotides, the CDR3 is TGTGCCAGCAGTCTCGGTGAGGGGGTCTTAGACACCGGGGAGCTGTTTTTT. Its protein product is CASSLGEGVLDTGELFF. This chain connects TRBV12-3 or TRBV12-4 to TRBJ2-2; D is possibly TRBD1 (6 bases). Trimming took 5 bases from V and 3 from J, leaving 19 bases between them. There are 17 residues in the CDR3.

There are a few counts of this clonotype. V is TRBV4-1 and J is TRBJ1-2; D possibly corresponds to TRBD1 (5 bases). CDR3 length: 14 residues. Germline V gene lookup returns CDR1 MGHRA and CDR2 YSYEKL. V was trimmed by 1 base and J by 0 bases, leaving 6 bases between them. This CDR3 is CASSQGQTNYGYTF. CDR3 sequence (DNA): TGCGCCAGCAGCCAAGGACAGACTAACTATGGCTACACCTTC.

The chain joins TRBV12-3 or TRBV12-4 to TRBJ1-3, with TRBD1 as a possible D gene (5 bases). Trimming removed 6 bases at V and 3 bases at J, with 6 bases between. The CDR3 covers 12 residues. Here the CDR3 reads CASRGVGNTIYF. Written as DNA, the CDR3 is TGTGCCAGCAGAGGGGTTGGAAACACCATATATTTT.

This clonotype showed up just a few times. The chain is built from TRBV12-3 or TRBV12-4 and TRBJ1-1; D is unresolved. CDR3 size: 13 residues. Between the trimmed V and J ends, which lost 6 bases and 2 bases, there was a span of 10 bases. CDR3 DNA: TGTGCCAGCAGACCCGTACAAAACACTGAAGCTTTCTTT. It is translated as CASRPVQNTEAFF.

In this sample, this clonotype turned up many times. The CDR3 protein is CASSLDNSPLHF. CDR3 nucleotides: TGTGCCAGCAGTTTGGACAATTCACCCCTCCACTTT. The V gene is TRBV27, the J gene TRBJ1-6; D gene ambiguous. CDR1 is MNHEY, CDR2 SMNVEV, per germline (reference sequence). The CDR3 extends over 12 amino acids. The germline V and J ends were trimmed by 3 bases and 7 bases, with 4 bases remaining between them.

This clonotype appeared a few times. The rearrangement links TRBV7-9 to TRBJ2-1; D is undetermined. Trimming took 5 bases from V and 7 from J, leaving 15 bases between them. Germline loops: CDR1 SEHNR, CDR2 FQNEAQ (reference sequence). This CDR3 contains 14 residues. The CDR3 region has the DNA TGTGCCAGCAGCCCCCAACCTAGTTTGAATGAGCAGTTCTTC. This encodes CASSPQPSLNEQFF.

V and J are TRBV6-5 and TRBJ2-1; TRBD1 agrees at 7 bases. Germline CDR1 and CDR2: MNHEY and SVGAGI. The CDR3 loop spans 14 amino acids. V was pared by 2 bases and J by 8 bases, with 6 bases of the junction left unmatched. The CDR3 here is CASSYGEGAHEQFF. Written as DNA, the CDR3 is TGTGCCAGCAGTTACGGCGAGGGGGCCCATGAGCAGTTCTTC.

About this clonotype: At one end, the junction sequence differs from germline, possibly due to a read error. This chain links TRBV4-3 with TRBJ2-1; TRBD2 agrees at 14 bases. CDR3 size: 16 residues. CDR1 is LGHNA and CDR2 is YSLEER in the germline V gene. The DNA of the CDR3 is TGCGCCAGCAGCCAGGAGGGACTAGCGGGGGATAATGTGCAGTTCTTC. Protein product: CASSQEGLAGDNVQFF.

The V and J genes are TRBV5-5 and TRBJ2-7, with D hard to call. Looked up from germline, CDR1 is SGHKS and CDR2 is YYEKEE (reference sequence). V lost 4 bases and J 1 base, leaving 9 bases between the germline ends. The CDR3 is 13 amino acids. The CDR3: CASSITGSYEQYF. CDR3 in DNA: TGTGCCAGCAGCATAACTGGGTCCTACGAGCAGTACTTC.

This clonotype was detected a few times. The rearrangement links TRBV4-1 to TRBJ1-4; D unclear. Germline assignment: CDR1 MGHRA and CDR2 YSYEKL. V was shortened by 0 bases and J by 0 bases, with 8 bases between the two germline ends. This CDR3 has 16 residues. The CDR3 reads CASSQDLGATNEKLFF. The CDR3 DNA is TGCGCCAGCAGCCAAGATCTAGGAGCAACTAATGAAAAACTGTTTTTT.